This T cell receptor (beta chain) was sequenced in a study of blood T cell repertoires in COVID-19. Study-wide background: Researchers got acute and convalescent COVID-19 samples from the United States, Italy and Spain. T cells, B-cell-depleted T cells, or PBMCs provided the cDNA or gDNA that served as material.

Germline assignment: CDR1 LNHDA and CDR2 SQIVND (reference sequence). Trimming left V 3 bases short and J 6 bases short, with 17 bases between. The CDR3 has 16 residues. In this sample, this clone turned up a few times. In the authors' workflow: Scientists estimated how many nucleated cells there were by amplifying reference gene primers. Assay used: immunoSEQ multiplex PCR; TCRdb lists only in-frame clones, some missing. The V and J calls and clone size were taken over from that table, and D and trimming were inferred from the DNA. The repertoire holds 55,000 to 90,000 clones, around 87% seen once, with about 4.2% in the top ten.

This sequence was found in a man in his sixties or seventies with active COVID-19. The specimen was peripheral blood. V usage is TRBV19 and J usage is TRBJ2-2, with a weak D call TRBD1 (6 bases). The CDR3 DNA reads TGTGCCAGTAGTATGTCGGGACCCCAGGGGCCCGGGGAGCTGTTTTTT. It yields the protein CASSMSGPQGPGELFF.